Sequencing of this T cell receptor (beta chain) was carried out in a study of beta chain features in type 1 diabetes. Study in general: Cell yields, age and gender were similar between patients and healthy donors. The study's findings and limits: Moderate yet significant TCRB CDR3 shortening was seen in Type 1 diabetes patients in all four CD4+ subsets. There were fewer insertions and more deletions at the VDJ junctions of type 1 diabetes patients. Any PCR bias toward short templates would affect both groups alike.

Every isolated RNA sample was fully reverse transcribed, so sequencing captured expressed TCRB transcripts. Using immunoSEQ multiplex PCR, the repertoire was profiled, and TCRdb retains in-frame clones only, with some absent. The data contain hundreds of thousands of clones, 11% to 15% of them singletons. Remarks on this clone: Its antigen is unidentified.

Germline CDR1 and CDR2: MNHNS and SASEGT. CDR3 length equals 15 residues. Trimming removed 7 bases from V and 4 bases from J; junction bases left unmatched: 8. Sampling consisted of one heparinised blood draw per donor, averaging approximately 120 mL. This TCR was recovered from a man between 18 and 35 years old with type 1 diabetes. The V gene is TRBV6-1, the J gene TRBJ2-2, with 8 positions matching TRBD1. The sequenced sample was naive CD4+ T cells from blood. The CDR3 nucleotides read TGTGCCAGCAAAGGACAGGGCGCCGGCACCGGGGAGCTGTTTTTT. It translates to CASKGQGAGTGELFF.